The 2 T cell receptor beta chains in this list originate from one sample, sequenced in a study of regulatory T cells in long-lasting Graves disease. As to time point: persistent/refractory GD, antithyroid drugs over 5 years with positive TRAb. The TCR library was prepared using RNA isolated from PBMCs. Building the TCR beta libraries relied on iRepertoire HTBI primers, and CDR3 regions underwent Arm-PCR. TCRdb fed the multiplex PCR reads into MiXCR, producing one record per CDR3 protein. Of 400,000 to 500,000 distinct CDR3 sequences in the sample, around a fifth were seen once. The sequenced sample was peripheral blood mononuclear cells (PBMCs), obtained when the disease was refractory, from a patient treated with antithyroid drugs. Source of these receptors: a female donor with Graves disease.

Many counts were recorded for this clonotype. The J gene is TRBJ1-2, the V gene TRBV2; the match to TRBD1 covers 10 bases. The CDR3 spans 14 residues. V shed 8 bases, J shed 11 bases, and the junction held 14 bases outside the gene matches. Germline CDR1 reads SNHLY; CDR2 reads FYNNEI. CDR3 sequence (DNA): TGTGCCAGCGGCGGACAGGGGGATGTAGGGATGTACACCTTC. Its protein product is CASGGQGDVGMYTF.

This clonotype was detected many times. The J gene is TRBJ2-5, the V gene TRBV6-2 or TRBV6-3; no definite D call. The CDR3 runs to 13 residues. The germline CDR1 and CDR2 sequences are MNHEY and SVGEGT. V lost 6 bases to trimming and J lost 5 bases, with 13 bases between them. The CDR3 protein is CASSIDQQETQYF. In DNA form, the CDR3 reads TGTGCCAGCAGCATAGACCAGCAGGAGACCCAGTACTTC.